The present T cell receptor beta chain was sequenced within a study of shared clonotypes between healthy human individuals. Broader study findings: Compared with clonotypes that all four donors shared, non-shared clonotypes had lower generation probabilities. Around 4.9% of naive CD4 clonotypes were shared across a handful of donors.

About this clone: The antigen is not known.

Germline CDR1 and CDR2: SNHLY and FYNNEI. This CDR3 contains 14 residues. The J segment lost 5 bases and the V segment lost 7 bases, leaving 8 bases of the junction unmatched. Produced via immunoSEQ multiplex PCR; TCRdb's table is partial and in-frame only. The table lists millions of clones, approximately 94% of them singletons. CD45RO-negative cells were positively selected for CCR7, leaving out terminally differentiated effector memory CD45RA+ cells. The sequenced material came from naive CD8+ T cells sorted from blood. This receptor was obtained from a man in his late teens or twenties in good health. V usage is TRBV2 and J usage is TRBJ2-7; TRBD1 matches at 10 bases. CDR3 in DNA: TGTGCCAGCAAGGGGGGGACAGGGGAACACGAGCAGTACTTC. Translating gives CASKGGTGEHEQYF.